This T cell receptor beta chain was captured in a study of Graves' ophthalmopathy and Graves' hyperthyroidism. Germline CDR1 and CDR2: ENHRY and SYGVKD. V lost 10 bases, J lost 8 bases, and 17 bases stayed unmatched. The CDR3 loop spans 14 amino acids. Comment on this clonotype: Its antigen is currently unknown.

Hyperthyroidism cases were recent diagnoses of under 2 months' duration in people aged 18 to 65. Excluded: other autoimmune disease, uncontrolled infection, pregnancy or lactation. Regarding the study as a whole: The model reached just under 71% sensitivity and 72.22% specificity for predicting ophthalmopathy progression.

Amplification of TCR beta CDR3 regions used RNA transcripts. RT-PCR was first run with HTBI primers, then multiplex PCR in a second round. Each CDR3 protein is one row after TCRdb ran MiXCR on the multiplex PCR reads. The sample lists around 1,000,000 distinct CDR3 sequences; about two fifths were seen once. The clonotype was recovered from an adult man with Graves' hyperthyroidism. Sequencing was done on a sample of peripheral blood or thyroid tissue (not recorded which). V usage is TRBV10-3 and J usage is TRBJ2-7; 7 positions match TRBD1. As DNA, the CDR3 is TGTGCCACCGCTACAGGGGACCTCTTGCCCCAGCAGTACTTC. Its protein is CATATGDLLPQQYF.